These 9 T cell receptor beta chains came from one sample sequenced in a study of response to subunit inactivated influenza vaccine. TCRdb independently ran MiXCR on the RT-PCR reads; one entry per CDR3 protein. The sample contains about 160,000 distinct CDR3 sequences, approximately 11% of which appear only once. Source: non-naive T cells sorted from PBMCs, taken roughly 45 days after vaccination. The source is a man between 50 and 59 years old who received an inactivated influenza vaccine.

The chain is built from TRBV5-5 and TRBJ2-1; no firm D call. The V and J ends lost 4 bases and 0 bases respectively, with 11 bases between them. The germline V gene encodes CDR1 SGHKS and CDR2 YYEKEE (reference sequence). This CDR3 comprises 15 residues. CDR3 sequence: CASSPLTGSYNEQFF. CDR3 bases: TGTGCCAGCAGCCCTTTGACCGGCTCCTACAATGAGCAGTTCTTC.

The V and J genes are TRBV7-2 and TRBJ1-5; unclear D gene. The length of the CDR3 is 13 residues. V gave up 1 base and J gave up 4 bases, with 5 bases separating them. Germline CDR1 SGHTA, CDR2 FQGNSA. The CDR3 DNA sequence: TGTGCCAGCAGCTTAGACGTTAATCAGCCCCAGCATTTT. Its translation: CASSLDVNQPQHF.

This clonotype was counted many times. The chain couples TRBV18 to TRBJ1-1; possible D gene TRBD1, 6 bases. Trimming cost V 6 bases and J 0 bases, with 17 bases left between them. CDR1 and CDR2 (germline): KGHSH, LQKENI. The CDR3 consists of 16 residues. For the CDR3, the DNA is TGTGCCAGCTCGCCAAATCGGGACACTTTGAACACTGAAGCTTTCTTT. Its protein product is CASSPNRDTLNTEAFF.

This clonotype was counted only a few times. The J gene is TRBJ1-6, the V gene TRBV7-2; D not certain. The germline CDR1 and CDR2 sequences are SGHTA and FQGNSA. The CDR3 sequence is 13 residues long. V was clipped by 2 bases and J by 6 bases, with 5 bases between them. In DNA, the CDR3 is TGTGCCAGCAGCTTATCCCCTAATTCACCCCTCCACTTT. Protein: CASSLSPNSPLHF.

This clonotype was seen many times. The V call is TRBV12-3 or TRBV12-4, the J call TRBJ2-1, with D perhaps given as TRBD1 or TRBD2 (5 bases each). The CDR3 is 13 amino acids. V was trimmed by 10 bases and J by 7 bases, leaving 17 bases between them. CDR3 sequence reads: CATLIRGGNEQFF. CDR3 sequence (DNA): TGTGCCACCCTCATACGGGGCGGGAATGAGCAGTTCTTC.

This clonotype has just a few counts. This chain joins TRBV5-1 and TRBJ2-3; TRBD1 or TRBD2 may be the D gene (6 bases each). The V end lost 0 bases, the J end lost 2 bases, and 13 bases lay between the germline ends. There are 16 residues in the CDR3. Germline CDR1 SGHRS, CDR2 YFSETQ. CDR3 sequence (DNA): TGCGCCAGCAGCTTGGGACGAGGGGGGTCCACAGATACGCAGTATTTT. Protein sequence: CASSLGRGGSTDTQYF.

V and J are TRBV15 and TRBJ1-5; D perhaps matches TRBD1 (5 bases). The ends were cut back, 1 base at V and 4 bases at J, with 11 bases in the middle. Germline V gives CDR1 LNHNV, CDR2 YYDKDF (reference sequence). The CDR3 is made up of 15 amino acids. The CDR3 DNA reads TGTGCCACCAGCAGAGGGGCGGGACGGAATCAGCCCCAGCATTTT. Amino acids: CATSRGAGRNQPQHF.

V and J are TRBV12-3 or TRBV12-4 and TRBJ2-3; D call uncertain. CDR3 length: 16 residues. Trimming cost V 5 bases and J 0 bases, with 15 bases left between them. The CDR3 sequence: CASSQGWWVSTDTQYF. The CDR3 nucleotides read TGTGCCAGCAGTCAAGGGTGGTGGGTGAGCACAGATACGCAGTATTTT.

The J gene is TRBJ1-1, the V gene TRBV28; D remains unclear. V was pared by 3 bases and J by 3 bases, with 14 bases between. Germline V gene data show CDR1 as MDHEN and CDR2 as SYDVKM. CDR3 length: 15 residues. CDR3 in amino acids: CASSFWESGDTEAFF. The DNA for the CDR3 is TGTGCCAGCAGTTTTTGGGAGTCTGGGGACACTGAAGCTTTCTTT.